The rows below give T cell receptor beta chains drawn from one sample of a study of blood T cell repertoires in COVID-19. Libraries were prepared by immunoSEQ multiplex PCR; TCRdb keeps only in-frame clonotypes and omits some of them. The table records 200,000 to 250,000 clones, almost 85% of them present only once. The material sequenced was peripheral blood. The receptor set was obtained from a woman aged 80 or older with acute or convalescent COVID-19. Each CDR3 is given with its conserved first and last residue. D genes are given only for firm matches. Expanded clones are given a class, and other clones once, few, many or no size at all.

abundance	d_gene	j_gene	v_gene	CDR3nt	CDR3aa
few	TRBD1	TRBJ1-4	TRBV7-8	TGTGCCAGCAGCTTAGCGCGCCAGGGGGTGAATGAAAAACTGTTTTTT	CASSLARQGVNEKLFF
NA	TRBD1	TRBJ2-7	TRBV7-2	TGTGCCAGCAGCTTAGCGGGGGGCGGGGGACAGGGTCACGAGCAGTACTTC	CASSLAGGGGQGHEQYF
NA	TRBD1	TRBJ1-1	TRBV29-1	TGCAGCGGACTGGACAGGGGGAGACCGATGGGAGCTTTCTTT	CSGLDRGRPMGAFF
NA	TRBD1	TRBJ1-6	TRBV7-3	TGTGCCAGCAGCCCCGGGACAGGGGGATCACCCCTCCACTTT	CASSPGTGGSPLHF
NA	TRBD2	TRBJ2-3	TRBV7-2	TGTGCCAGCAGCTTACAGCGGGGAGGCACAGATACGCAGTATTTT	CASSLQRGGTDTQYF
NA	TRBD2	TRBJ2-5	TRBV14	TGTGCCAGCAGCCAAGACTTCGGGGTAGCGGGCGTGGAGACCCAGTACTTC	CASSQDFGVAGVETQYF
NA	NA	TRBJ1-1	TRBV5-3	TGTGCCAGAAGCTTGGTCATCGATAATAAAGGGGGTGACACTGAAGCTTTCTTT	CARSLVIDNKGGDTEAFF
NA	NA	TRBJ1-5	TRBV4-1	TGCGCCAGCAGCCAAGAGTTACAAGGGGTCGGGTATAGCAATCAGCCCCAGCATTTT	CASSQELQGVGYSNQPQHF
NA	NA	TRBJ1-1	TRBV6-6	TGTGCCAGCAGTTACCCCGAGGCCGGAAACACTGAAGCTTTCTTT	CASSYPEAGNTEAFF
NA	TRBD2	TRBJ2-3	TRBV7-2	TGTGCCAGCAGCTTAGATCGTGCGGGAGGGGGCACAGATACGCAGTATTTT	CASSLDRAGGGTDTQYF
NA	TRBD1	TRBJ2-1	TRBV7-3	TGTGCCAGCAGCTTAGGACAGGGGGTGAATGAGCAGTTCTTC	CASSLGQGVNEQFF
once	TRBD1	TRBJ1-2	TRBV7-9	TGTGCCAGCAGCATGGGACAGGGACTCTATGGCTACACCTTC	CASSMGQGLYGYTF
NA	NA	TRBJ2-7	TRBV6-5	TGTGCCAGCTCGACTAGGGGATACGAGCAGTACTTC	CASSTRGYEQYF
few	TRBD1	TRBJ2-3	TRBV28	TGTGCCAGCATCCCCCTAGGGGACAGGGGCACAGATACGCAGTATTTT	CASIPLGDRGTDTQYF
NA	NA	TRBJ2-3	TRBV6-2/TRBV6-3	TGTGCCAGCAGTTACTCTAGGCGGGAACCGGCCACAGATACGCAGTATTTT	CASSYSRREPATDTQYF
NA	NA	TRBJ2-1	TRBV7-9	TGTGCCAGCAGCTTAGCTCGAGACAGAGAGCAGTTCTTC	CASSLARDREQFF
NA	TRBD1	TRBJ2-5	TRBV5-6	TGTGCCAGCAGCTTGTGGCAGGGGGTCATCCAGACCCAGTACTTC	CASSLWQGVIQTQYF
NA	NA	TRBJ2-5	TRBV24-1	TGTGCCACCAGTGATGACAGCCTGGAGACCCAGTACTTC	CATSDDSLETQYF
NA	TRBD1	TRBJ2-1	TRBV9	TGTGCCAGCAGCGTAGGGACAGGGGGCGCGAGGAATGAGCAGTTCTTC	CASSVGTGGARNEQFF
NA	NA	TRBJ1-4	TRBV27	TGTGCCAGCAGTTTATCGAGGGGGAATGAAAAACTGTTTTTT	CASSLSRGNEKLFF
NA	TRBD2	TRBJ2-1	TRBV5-4	TGTGCCAGCAGCTTGGGGACTAGCTCCTACAATGAGCAGTTCTTC	CASSLGTSSYNEQFF
NA	NA	TRBJ1-1	TRBV7-2	TGTGCCAGCAGCTTAGCGCGACAGAGGAACACTGAAGCTTTCTTT	CASSLARQRNTEAFF
NA	TRBD1	TRBJ1-2	TRBV29-1	TGCAGCGTTGATCGACAGGGAATCAACTATGGCTACACCTTC	CSVDRQGINYGYTF
NA	TRBD1	TRBJ1-2	TRBV29-1	TGCAGCGTTGAGGAGGTGGGGACAGGTTCTAACTATGGCTACACCTTC	CSVEEVGTGSNYGYTF
NA	NA	TRBJ1-2	TRBV2	TGTGCCAGCAGTGAAGGTGGTACAGGGAGTAACTATGGCTACACCTTC	CASSEGGTGSNYGYTF
once	TRBD1	TRBJ1-2	TRBV25-1	TGTGCCAGCAGTGAAGGGACAGGGGTATTCTATGGCTACACCTTC	CASSEGTGVFYGYTF
NA	NA	TRBJ1-3	TRBV10-1	TGCGCCAGCAGTGAGTGGGCAAACACCATATATTTT	CASSEWANTIYF
NA	TRBD1	TRBJ1-2	TRBV13	TGTGCCAGCAGCCCAGGGACAGGGCGATTTAACTATGGCTACACCTTC	CASSPGTGRFNYGYTF
NA	TRBD1	TRBJ2-6	TRBV5-1	TGCGCCAGCAGCTTGGACAGGGGACGCTCTGGGGCCAACGTCCTGACTTTC	CASSLDRGRSGANVLTF
NA	NA	TRBJ1-1	TRBV2	TGTGCCAGCAGAGATCCGACAGAAAACACTGAAGCTTTCTTT	CASRDPTENTEAFF
NA	TRBD2	TRBJ2-2	TRBV5-1	TGCGCCAGCAGCACAGGACTAGCGGGGGGCCGGAACACCGGGGAGCTGTTTTTT	CASSTGLAGGRNTGELFF
once	TRBD2	TRBJ2-5	TRBV11-2	TGTGCCAGCAGCCCGACTAGCGGACAAGAGACCCAGTACTTC	CASSPTSGQETQYF
once	TRBD1	TRBJ1-1	TRBV7-9	TGTGCCAGCAGCCTTACAGGGGTCGACACTAAAGCTTTCTTT	CASSLTGVDTKAFF
NA	TRBD1	TRBJ1-1	TRBV30	TGTGCCTGGACCGTCACCGGGACAGGGGTAGCTTTCTTT	CAWTVTGTGVAFF
NA	TRBD1	TRBJ1-2	TRBV20-1	TGCAGTGCTGGGACAGGCTATGGCTACACCTTC	CSAGTGYGYTF
NA	NA	TRBJ1-1	TRBV5-4	TGTGCCAGCAGCCCTCGGACAGTAACCATGAACACTGAAGCTTTCTTT	CASSPRTVTMNTEAFF
NA	TRBD1	TRBJ1-1	TRBV2	TGTGCCAGCAGGAAACAGGGGGCGGGGACTGAAGCTTTCTTT	CASRKQGAGTEAFF
NA	TRBD1	TRBJ1-4	TRBV7-9	TGTGCCAGCAGCTTAGGTGAGGGGGCGCCGACAAAACTGTTTTTT	CASSLGEGAPTKLFF
NA	TRBD1	TRBJ1-1	TRBV6-5	TGTGCCAGCAGTCAGCCAGGGGGGAACACTGAAGCTTTCTTT	CASSQPGGNTEAFF
once	NA	TRBJ1-2	TRBV29-1	TGCAGCGTTGATTACAGAGACTATGGCTACACCTTC	CSVDYRDYGYTF
NA	TRBD1	TRBJ1-2	TRBV19	TGTGCCAGTCTAAGACAGGGGAGTGACTATGGCTACACCTTC	CASLRQGSDYGYTF
NA	NA	TRBJ2-7	TRBV5-5	TGTGCCAGCAGCTTGGTTCAGACCTACGAGCAGTACTTC	CASSLVQTYEQYF